The 32 T cell receptor beta chains below all came from one sample that was sequenced in a study of cytomegalovirus exposure and HLA in healthy donors. 13 Jbeta primers and 60 Vbeta primers were used for the PCR. The assay was immunoSEQ multiplex PCR, and TCRdb's table has in-frame clones only and misses some. The table shows approximately 190,000 clones, with around three quarters occurring only once. Sequencing was carried out using PBMCs. The receptors were sampled from a woman in her thirties in good health and CMV-seropositive.

This sequence joins TRBV30 and TRBJ1-5; D uncertain. The V gene lost 0 bases and the J gene lost 2 bases, with 14 bases spanning the gap. CDR3 length equals 16 residues. CDR1 and CDR2 from the germline V gene are GTSNPN and SVGIG (reference sequence). The CDR3, as DNA: TGTGCCTGGAGTGTACGTCCTCCCGGGGGCAATCAGCCCCAGCATTTT. Its protein product is CAWSVRPPGGNQPQHF.

This rearrangement joins TRBV30 to TRBJ1-5, with unresolved D. Germline loops: CDR1 GTSNPN, CDR2 SVGIG (reference sequence). CDR3 length equals 13 residues. The V end was cut by 0 bases, the J end by 4 bases, with 7 bases between. CDR3 DNA: TGTGCCTGGAGTGTACTGGAGAATCAGCCCCAGCATTTT. It codes for CAWSVLENQPQHF.

The chain links TRBV7-3 to TRBJ1-2, with TRBD1 identical over 7 bases. There are 13 residues in the CDR3. CDR1 is SGHTA and CDR2 is FQGTGA in the germline V gene. V was pared by 2 bases and J by 8 bases, with 5 bases of the junction left unmatched. This CDR3 reads CASSLARGQGYTF. DNA for the CDR3: TGTGCCAGCAGCTTAGCGAGGGGGCAAGGCTACACCTTC. The whole variable domain, remainder taken from reference TRBV7-3 and TRBJ1-2, is GAGVSQTPSNKVTEKGKYVELRCDPISGHTALYWYRQSLGQGPEFLIYFQGTGAADDSGLPNDRFFAVRPEGSVSTLKIQRTERGDSAVYLCASSLARGQGYTFGSGTRLTVV.

The V and J genes are TRBV18 and TRBJ2-2; 8 bases agree with TRBD1. The germline gives CDR1 KGHSH, CDR2 LQKENI. The CDR3 is made up of 16 amino acids. Losses at the gene ends were 5 bases for V and 4 bases for J; bases not matched to a gene: 9. CDR3 in amino acids: CASSSSGTGVTGELFF. The CDR3 region has the DNA TGTGCCAGCTCAAGCTCCGGGACAGGCGTCACCGGGGAGCTGTTTTTT.

This clone has more than one count but fewer than ten. The J gene is TRBJ2-7, the V gene TRBV2; 10 bases align to TRBD2. V was pared by 6 bases and J by 1 base, with 3 bases of the junction left unmatched. The CDR3 length is 14 residues. Germline values: CDR1 SNHLY, CDR2 FYNNEI. The CDR3 loop reads CASRKAGGSYEQYF. The CDR3 region has the DNA TGTGCCAGCAGGAAAGCGGGGGGGTCCTACGAGCAGTACTTC.

V is TRBV30 and J is TRBJ2-1; 8 bases map to TRBD2. V was pared by 0 bases and J by 6 bases, with 4 bases of the junction left unmatched. CDR3 length: 14 amino acids. Germline V gives CDR1 GTSNPN, CDR2 SVGIG (reference sequence). CDR3 nucleotide sequence: TGTGCCTGGAGTGTACGGCTAGCGGGCAATGAGCAGTTCTTC. Its translation: CAWSVRLAGNEQFF.

V is TRBV6-5 and J is TRBJ2-3; 9 bases match TRBD1. Germline loops: CDR1 MNHEY, CDR2 SVGAGI. The length of the CDR3 is 15 residues. The trim removed 7 bases at V and 5 bases at J, leaving 10 bases unmatched. CDR3 in DNA: TGTGCCAGCAAACTCGGGACAGGGACGTTAGATACGCAGTATTTT. It specifies CASKLGTGTLDTQYF.

The CDR3: CASSLAWDSLHF. CDR3 DNA: TGCGCCAGCAGCTTGGCCTGGGACTCTCTCCACTTT. V is TRBV5-1 and J is TRBJ1-6; tentative D call: TRBD1 (5 bases). Germline CDR1 is SGHRS and CDR2 is YFSETQ. V gave up 0 bases and J gave up 16 bases, with 11 bases separating them. This CDR3 spans 12 amino acids. Full variable domain (rest looked up from reference TRBV5-1 and TRBJ1-6): KAGVTQTPRYLIKTRGQQVTLSCSPISGHRSVSWYQQTPGQGLQFLFEYFSETQRNKGNFPGRFSGRQFSNSRSEMNVSTLELGDSALYLCASSLAWDSLHFGNGTRLTVT.

The rearrangement joins TRBV28 to TRBJ1-5, with no clear D. This CDR3 has 15 residues. V lost 6 bases and J lost 0, with 12 bases in between. Germline V gene lookup returns CDR1 MDHEN and CDR2 SYDVKM. This chain's CDR3 is CASRSPSYSNQPQHF. The CDR3 DNA reads as TGTGCCAGCAGATCCCCTTCCTATAGCAATCAGCCCCAGCATTTT.

The rearrangement joins TRBV27 to TRBJ2-1; TRBD1 matches 11 bases. The CDR3 consists of 17 residues. With V trimmed by 5 bases and J by 3 bases, 9 bases remained unmatched. Germline values: CDR1 MNHEY, CDR2 SMNVEV (reference sequence). CDR3 sequence: CASSKEVGTGGYNEQFF. The CDR3 DNA reads as TGTGCCAGCAGTAAAGAGGTCGGGACAGGGGGCTACAATGAGCAGTTCTTC.

V is TRBV19 and J is TRBJ2-1; D possibly corresponds to TRBD2 (6 bases). Trimming took off 5 bases at V and 3 bases at J, with 17 bases between the two ends. Germline CDR1 LNHDA, CDR2 SQIVND (reference sequence). The CDR3 covers 16 residues. The CDR3, as DNA: TGTGCCAGTAGTCCTCTAGGACGGGAGTTCTACAATGAGCAGTTCTTC. This translates into CASSPLGREFYNEQFF.

The chain recombines TRBV11-2 with TRBJ1-3; D unclear. Trimming removed 5 bases at V and 8 bases at J, with 16 bases between. Germline CDR1 and CDR2: SGHAT and FQNNGV. The CDR3 totals 14 residues. Here the CDR3 reads CASSRSGLADTIYF. Here the CDR3 DNA reads TGTGCCAGCAGCCGTTCCGGGTTGGCGGACACCATATATTTT.

This chain uses TRBV28 with TRBJ1-2; 8 positions match TRBD1. V shed 10 bases and J 8 bases; nucleotides not matched to a gene: 9. The V gene's germline CDR1 is MDHEN and CDR2 SYDVKM. This CDR3 is 12 amino acids long. CDR3 sequence reads: CATPGGAMGYTF. CDR3 in DNA: TGTGCCACCCCAGGGGGCGCGATGGGCTACACCTTC.

This clone was seen only a few times. The V and J genes are TRBV18 and TRBJ1-2; 10 nucleotides match TRBD1. Per the germline V gene, CDR1 is KGHSH and CDR2 is LQKENI. J gave up 7 bases and V 3 bases, and 8 bases lay outside the gene matches. The CDR3 length is 15 residues. The CDR3 DNA reads as TGTGCCAGCTCACCGGGGGACAGGGGCATAGCTGGCTACACCTTC. It translates to CASSPGDRGIAGYTF.

The chain links TRBV5-4 to TRBJ2-1; 7 bases match TRBD1. Germline V gene data show CDR1 as SGHNT and CDR2 as YYREEE (reference sequence). The junction had 5 bases not matched to a gene; V was cut back by 2 bases and J by 9 bases. The CDR3 covers 13 residues. CDR3 coding DNA: TGTGCCAGCAGCTTCGCCCAGGGGGTTGAGCAGTTCTTC. It specifies CASSFAQGVEQFF.

V and J are TRBV11-2 and TRBJ1-4; D perhaps matches TRBD1 (5 bases). Germline CDR1 and CDR2: SGHAT and FQNNGV. V lost 3 bases, J lost 4 bases, and 15 bases lay in between. This CDR3 comprises 16 residues. The CDR3 loop is CASSFGGGGINEKLFF. Written as DNA, the CDR3 is TGTGCCAGCAGCTTTGGTGGGGGGGGAATTAATGAAAAACTGTTTTTT.

This clone was detected once. The rearrangement links TRBV9 to TRBJ2-3; no firm D call. Trimming took 0 bases from V and 5 from J, leaving 7 bases between them. The germline CDR1 and CDR2 sequences are SGDLS and YYNGEE. The CDR3 totals 13 residues. DNA for the CDR3: TGTGCCAGCAGCGTAGGGTCGGGAGATACGCAGTATTTT. Translated: CASSVGSGDTQYF.

CDR3 protein: CASGRLGLGEQYF. As DNA, the CDR3 is TGTGCCAGCGGGAGACTAGGTCTGGGGGAGCAGTACTTC. This chain joins TRBV25-1 and TRBJ2-7; possible D gene TRBD2, 6 bases. The germline V and J ends were trimmed by 8 bases and 7 bases, with 18 bases remaining between them. Germline lookup yields CDR1 MGHDK and CDR2 SYGVNS. There are 13 residues in the CDR3.

The chain couples TRBV5-1 to TRBJ1-2; 10 bases are a match to TRBD1. Unmatched junction bases numbered 7, after V lost 4 bases and J lost 7 bases. This CDR3 comprises 14 residues. Germline V gene lookup returns CDR1 SGHRS and CDR2 YFSETQ. DNA for the CDR3: TGCGCCAGCAGCGGACAGGGGGGAAGATCTGGCTACACCTTC. It yields the protein CASSGQGGRSGYTF. The entire variable domain, with the rest obtained from reference TRBV5-1 and TRBJ1-2, is as follows: KAGVTQTPRYLIKTRGQQVTLSCSPISGHRSVSWYQQTPGQGLQFLFEYFSETQRNKGNFPGRFSGRQFSNSRSEMNVSTLELGDSALYLCASSGQGGRSGYTFGSGTRLTVV.

This rearrangement joins TRBV18 to TRBJ1-2, with TRBD1 identical over 8 bases. This CDR3 has 15 amino acids. Germline CDR1 is KGHSH and CDR2 is LQKENI. J lost 4 bases, V lost 8 bases, and 12 bases had no gene match. As DNA, the CDR3 is TGTGCCAGCACCTCAGGGGGCACAGATTCCTATGGCTACACCTTC. It encodes CASTSGGTDSYGYTF.

This chain links TRBV7-9 with TRBJ1-2; 12 positions match TRBD1. The CDR3 has 18 amino acids. J was trimmed by 4 bases and V by 3 bases; bases with no gene match: 12. Germline values: CDR1 SEHNR, CDR2 FQNEAQ (reference sequence). CDR3 nucleotides: TGTGCCAGCAGCTTGGGCCGGGACAGGGGGCGCGGGCCCTATGGCTACACCTTC. Translation: CASSLGRDRGRGPYGYTF.

Here the CDR3 reads CASSLDRRTYEQYF. The CDR3 DNA sequence: TGTGCCAGCAGCTTGGACAGGCGTACCTACGAGCAGTACTTC. The chain combines TRBV5-6 with TRBJ2-7, with a weak D call TRBD1 (5 bases). The CDR3 has 14 amino acids. V was pared by 0 bases and J by 2 bases, with 9 bases between. Per germline, CDR1 SGHDT and CDR2 YYEEEE.

This chain joins TRBV11-3 and TRBJ1-1; TRBD1 matches 7 bases. Trimming took 4 bases from V and 7 from J; bases not matched to a gene: 9. Germline V lookup: CDR1 SGHNT, CDR2 YENEEA. The CDR3 is 14 residues long. CDR3 coding DNA: TGTGCCAGCAGCTCCAGGGCCAGGGGGGTTGAAGCTTTCTTT. Protein sequence: CASSSRARGVEAFF.

This chain joins TRBV11-2 and TRBJ2-3; 7 bases are a match to TRBD2. With V trimmed by 0 bases and J by 2 bases, 2 bases remained unmatched. This CDR3 is built from 15 residues. Germline loops: CDR1 SGHAT, CDR2 FQNNGV. In DNA, the CDR3 is TGTGCCAGCAGCTTAGAAGCGGGGCTCACAGATACGCAGTATTTT. It encodes CASSLEAGLTDTQYF.

V usage is TRBV4-1 and J usage is TRBJ1-5, with D unclear. Per the germline V gene, CDR1 is MGHRA and CDR2 is YSYEKL. With 4 bases removed from V and 5 bases from J, the gap between germline ends came to 12 bases. This CDR3 comprises 14 residues. CDR3 sequence reads: CASSLPGRDQPQHF. CDR3 sequence (DNA): TGCGCCAGCAGCCTACCGGGTCGAGATCAGCCCCAGCATTTT.

This chain uses TRBV11-2 with TRBJ2-1; 12 bases match TRBD2. CDR1 is SGHAT, CDR2 FQNNGV, per germline. V shed 0 bases and J 14 bases; nucleotides not matched to a gene: 5. The CDR3 spans 14 residues. The CDR3 nucleotides read TGTGCCAGCAGCTTAGATCTAGCGGGGGGGTCAGAGTTCTTC. Amino acids: CASSLDLAGGSEFF.

V is TRBV29-1 and J is TRBJ2-1; a possible D gene is TRBD2 (6 bases). The CDR3 has 14 amino acids. V lost 4 bases and J lost 0, with 10 bases in between. The V gene's germline CDR1 is SQVTM and CDR2 ANQGSEA. This CDR3 reads CSVGVGGSYNEQFF. The DNA for the CDR3 is TGCAGCGTTGGGGTCGGGGGCTCCTACAATGAGCAGTTCTTC.

The rearrangement uses TRBV5-1 and TRBJ2-3, with 13 positions matching TRBD2. Germline V gives CDR1 SGHRS, CDR2 YFSETQ. The CDR3 sequence is 18 residues long. The junction had 11 bases not matched to a gene; V was cut back by 4 bases and J by 3 bases. The CDR3 DNA follows: TGCGCCAGCAGCGAAGCTGGGACTAGCGGGGTGTTAACAGATACGCAGTATTTT. Encoded protein: CASSEAGTSGVLTDTQYF.

This clone came up once. J is TRBJ1-1 and V is TRBV6-1; D might be TRBD1 (6 bases). V dropped 6 bases and J dropped 1 base, with 15 bases sitting between them. CDR1 and CDR2 (germline): MNHNS, SASEGT. CDR3 length: 15 amino acids. The CDR3 spells CASRRGGQGNTEAFF. As DNA, the CDR3 is TGTGCCAGCAGGAGGGGGGGGCAGGGGAACACTGAAGCTTTCTTT.

V and J are TRBV4-1 and TRBJ2-7; D remains ambiguous. The CDR3 has 15 residues. Per germline, CDR1 MGHRA and CDR2 YSYEKL. The ends were cut back, 1 base at V and 0 bases at J, with 10 bases in the middle. CDR3 in DNA: TGCGCCAGCAGCCAAGTCCAGGATAGCTCCTACGAGCAGTACTTC. Translating it yields CASSQVQDSSYEQYF.

V usage is TRBV19 and J usage is TRBJ1-1; D possibly corresponds to TRBD1 (6 bases). Germline lookup yields CDR1 LNHDA and CDR2 SQIVND (reference sequence). This CDR3 is 18 amino acids long. Trimming left V 7 bases short and J 4 bases short, with 28 bases between. The CDR3 here is CASTPQGTPHNLLTEAFF. The CDR3 nucleotides read TGTGCCAGTACCCCTCAGGGGACACCCCATAACTTACTCACTGAAGCTTTCTTT.

The rearrangement joins TRBV18 to TRBJ1-1, with D perhaps matching TRBD1 (5 bases). The CDR3 length is 14 residues. Germline V gives CDR1 KGHSH, CDR2 LQKENI. With 3 bases removed from V and 1 base from J, the gap between germline ends came to 9 bases. This CDR3 is CASSPRQRNTEAFF. As DNA, the CDR3 is TGTGCCAGCTCACCCAGACAGAGGAACACTGAAGCTTTCTTT.